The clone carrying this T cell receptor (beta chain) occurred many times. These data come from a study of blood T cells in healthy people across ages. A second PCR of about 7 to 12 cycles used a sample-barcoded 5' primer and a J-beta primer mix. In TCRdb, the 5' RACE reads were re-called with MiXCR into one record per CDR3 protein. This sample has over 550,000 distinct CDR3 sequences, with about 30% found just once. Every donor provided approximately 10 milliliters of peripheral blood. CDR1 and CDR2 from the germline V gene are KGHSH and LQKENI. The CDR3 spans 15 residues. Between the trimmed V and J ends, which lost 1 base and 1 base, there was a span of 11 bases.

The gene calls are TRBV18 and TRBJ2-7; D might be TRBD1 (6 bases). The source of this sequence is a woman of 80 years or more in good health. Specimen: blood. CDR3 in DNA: TGTGCCAGCTCACCACTCCCAACAGGGTCCTACGAGCAGTACTTC. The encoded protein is CASSPLPTGSYEQYF.